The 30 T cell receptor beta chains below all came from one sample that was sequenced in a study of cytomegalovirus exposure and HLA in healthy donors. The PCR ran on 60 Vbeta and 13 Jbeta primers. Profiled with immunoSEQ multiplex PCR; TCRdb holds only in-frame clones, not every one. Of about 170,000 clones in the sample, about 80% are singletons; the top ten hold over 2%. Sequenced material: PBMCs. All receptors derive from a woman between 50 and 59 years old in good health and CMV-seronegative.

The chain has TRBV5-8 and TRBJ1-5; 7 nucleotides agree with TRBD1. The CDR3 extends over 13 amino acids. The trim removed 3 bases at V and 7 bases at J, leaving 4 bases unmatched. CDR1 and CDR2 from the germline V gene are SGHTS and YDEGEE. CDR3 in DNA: TGTGCCAGCAGCTCCGACAGGGACCAGCCCCAGCATTTT. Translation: CASSSDRDQPQHF. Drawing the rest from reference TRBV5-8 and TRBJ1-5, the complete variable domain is EAGVTQSPTHLIKTRGQQATLRCSPISGHTSVYWYQQALGLGLQFLLWYDEGEERNRGNFPPRFSGRQFPNYSSELNVNALELEDSALYLCASSSDRDQPQHFGDGTRLSIL.

As DNA, the CDR3 is TGTGCCAGCAGTGGACAGGGCCGACTGAACTATGGCTACACCTTC. Protein: CASSGQGRLNYGYTF. This sequence joins TRBV28 and TRBJ1-2; 8 positions agree with TRBD1. V trimming: 5 bases; J trimming: 2 bases; junction bases outside the gene matches: 7. This CDR3 has 15 residues. CDR1 and CDR2 (germline): MDHEN, SYDVKM.

CDR3 nucleotide sequence: TGTGCCAGCAGTTACATCGGCGGGACCCAGTACTTC. It codes for CASSYIGGTQYF. This sequence joins TRBV6-5 and TRBJ2-5; unclear D gene. The V end lost 2 bases, the J end lost 7 bases, and 8 bases lay between the germline ends. The CDR3 has 12 residues. The germline gives CDR1 MNHEY, CDR2 SVGAGI.

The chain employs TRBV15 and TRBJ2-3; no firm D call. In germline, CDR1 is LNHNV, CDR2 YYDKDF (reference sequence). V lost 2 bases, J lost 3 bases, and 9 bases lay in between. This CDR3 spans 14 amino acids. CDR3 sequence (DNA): TGTGCCACCAGCAGAATCCAGATAACAGATACGCAGTATTTT. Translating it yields CATSRIQITDTQYF.

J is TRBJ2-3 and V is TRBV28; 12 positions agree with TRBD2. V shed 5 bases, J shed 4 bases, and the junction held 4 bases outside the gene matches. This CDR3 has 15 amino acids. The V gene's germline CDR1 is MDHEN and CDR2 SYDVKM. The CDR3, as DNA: TGTGCCAGCAGTCTAGGGACTAGCGGGCCAGATACGCAGTATTTT. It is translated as CASSLGTSGPDTQYF.

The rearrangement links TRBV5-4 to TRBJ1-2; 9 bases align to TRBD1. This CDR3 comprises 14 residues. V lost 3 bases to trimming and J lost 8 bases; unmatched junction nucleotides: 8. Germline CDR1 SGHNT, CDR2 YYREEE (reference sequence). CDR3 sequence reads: CASSSRDRDGGYTF. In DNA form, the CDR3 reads TGTGCCAGCAGCTCCCGGGACAGGGATGGCGGCTACACCTTC.

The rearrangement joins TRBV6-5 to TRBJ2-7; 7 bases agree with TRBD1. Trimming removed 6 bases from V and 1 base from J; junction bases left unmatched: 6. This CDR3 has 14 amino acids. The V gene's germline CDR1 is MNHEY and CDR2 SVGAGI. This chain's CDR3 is CASSSPGQSYEQYF. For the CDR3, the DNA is TGTGCCAGCAGCTCTCCGGGACAGTCCTACGAGCAGTACTTC.

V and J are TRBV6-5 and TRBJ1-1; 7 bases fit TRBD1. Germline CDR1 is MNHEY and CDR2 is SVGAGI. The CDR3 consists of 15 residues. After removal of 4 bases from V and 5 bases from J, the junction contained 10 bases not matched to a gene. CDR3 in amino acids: CASSSPDRVRTEAFF. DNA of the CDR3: TGTGCCAGCAGTTCCCCCGACAGGGTGCGGACTGAAGCTTTCTTT.

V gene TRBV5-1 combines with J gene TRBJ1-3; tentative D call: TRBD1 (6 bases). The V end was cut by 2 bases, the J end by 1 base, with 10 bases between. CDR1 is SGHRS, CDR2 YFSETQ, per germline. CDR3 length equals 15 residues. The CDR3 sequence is CASSLDRQSGNTIYF. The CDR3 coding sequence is TGCGCCAGCAGCTTAGACAGGCAATCTGGAAACACCATATATTTT. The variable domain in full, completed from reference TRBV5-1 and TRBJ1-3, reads KAGVTQTPRYLIKTRGQQVTLSCSPISGHRSVSWYQQTPGQGLQFLFEYFSETQRNKGNFPGRFSGRQFSNSRSEMNVSTLELGDSALYLCASSLDRQSGNTIYFGEGSWLTVV.

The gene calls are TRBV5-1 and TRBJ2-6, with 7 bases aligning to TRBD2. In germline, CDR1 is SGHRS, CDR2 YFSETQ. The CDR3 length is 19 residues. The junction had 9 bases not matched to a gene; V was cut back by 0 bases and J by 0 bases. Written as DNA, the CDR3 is TGCGCCAGCAGCTTGGTGGGAAGACTAGCCCTCTCTGGGGCCAACGTCCTGACTTTC. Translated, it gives CASSLVGRLALSGANVLTF.

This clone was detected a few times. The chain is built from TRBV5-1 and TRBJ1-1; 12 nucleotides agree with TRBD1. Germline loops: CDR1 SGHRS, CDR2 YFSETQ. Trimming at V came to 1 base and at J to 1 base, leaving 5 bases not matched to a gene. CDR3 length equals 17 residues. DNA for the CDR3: TGCGCCAGCAGCTTGTTGGGGACAGGGGGCGCGAACACTGAAGCTTTCTTT. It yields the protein CASSLLGTGGANTEAFF.

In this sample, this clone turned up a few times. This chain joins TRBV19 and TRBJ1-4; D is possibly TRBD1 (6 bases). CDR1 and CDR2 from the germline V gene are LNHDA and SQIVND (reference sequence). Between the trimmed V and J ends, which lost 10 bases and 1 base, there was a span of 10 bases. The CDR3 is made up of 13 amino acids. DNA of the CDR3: TGTGCCACCAAACAGGGAACTAATGAAAAACTGTTTTTT. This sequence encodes CATKQGTNEKLFF.

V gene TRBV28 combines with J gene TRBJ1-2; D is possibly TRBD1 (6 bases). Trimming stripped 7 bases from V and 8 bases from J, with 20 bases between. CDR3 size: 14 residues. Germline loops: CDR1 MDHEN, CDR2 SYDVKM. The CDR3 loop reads CASTPGGAPRGYTF. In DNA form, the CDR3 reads TGTGCCAGCACCCCTGGGGGGGCGCCCCGGGGCTACACCTTC.

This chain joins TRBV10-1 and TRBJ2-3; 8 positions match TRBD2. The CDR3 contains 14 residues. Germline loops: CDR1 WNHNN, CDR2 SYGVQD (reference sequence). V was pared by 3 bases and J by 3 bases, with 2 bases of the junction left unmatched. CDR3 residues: CASSDQRGTDTQYF. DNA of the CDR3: TGCGCCAGCAGTGACCAGCGGGGGACAGATACGCAGTATTTT.

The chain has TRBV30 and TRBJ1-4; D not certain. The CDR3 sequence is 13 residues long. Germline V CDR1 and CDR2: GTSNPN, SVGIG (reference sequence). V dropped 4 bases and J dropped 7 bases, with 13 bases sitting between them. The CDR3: CAWNKGGPEKLFF. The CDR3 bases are TGTGCCTGGAACAAGGGAGGACCTGAAAAACTGTTTTTT.

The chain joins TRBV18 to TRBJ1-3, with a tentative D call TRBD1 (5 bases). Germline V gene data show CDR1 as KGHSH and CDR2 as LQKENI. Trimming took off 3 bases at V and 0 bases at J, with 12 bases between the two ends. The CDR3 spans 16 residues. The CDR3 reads CASSPGQTSSGNTIYF. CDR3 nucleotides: TGTGCCAGCTCACCTGGACAAACGAGCTCTGGAAACACCATATATTTT.

CDR3 sequence (DNA): TGTGCCAGCAGTTTATATCCCGTAACTGAAGCTTTCTTT. This sequence encodes CASSLYPVTEAFF. The chain combines TRBV27 with TRBJ1-1; D remains ambiguous. The ends were cut back, 1 base at V and 5 bases at J, with 8 bases in the middle. This CDR3 has 13 amino acids. CDR1 and CDR2 from the germline V gene are MNHEY and SMNVEV (reference sequence).

The CDR3 loop reads CASSLNRELEQYF. The CDR3 DNA follows: TGTGCCAGCAGCTTAAACAGGGAACTCGAGCAGTACTTC. V gene TRBV7-2 combines with J gene TRBJ2-7; maybe TRBD1 (6 bases). Looked up from germline, CDR1 is SGHTA and CDR2 is FQGNSA. V was shortened by 2 bases and J by 6 bases, with 11 bases between the two germline ends. The CDR3 has 13 residues.

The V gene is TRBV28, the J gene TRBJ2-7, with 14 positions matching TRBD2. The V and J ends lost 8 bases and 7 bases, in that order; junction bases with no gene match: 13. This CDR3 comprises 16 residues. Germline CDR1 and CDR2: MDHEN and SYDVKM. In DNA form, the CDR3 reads TGTGCCAGCCCCCCAAGAAGAGGGACTAGCGGGAGTGAGCAGTACTTC. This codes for CASPPRRGTSGSEQYF.

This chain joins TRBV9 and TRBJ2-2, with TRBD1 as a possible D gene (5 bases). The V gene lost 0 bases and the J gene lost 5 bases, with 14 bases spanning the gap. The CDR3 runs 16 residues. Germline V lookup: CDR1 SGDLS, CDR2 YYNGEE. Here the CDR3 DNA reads TGTGCCAGCAGCGTAGACCCCGCAGGGCGGACCGGGGAGCTGTTTTTT. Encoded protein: CASSVDPAGRTGELFF.

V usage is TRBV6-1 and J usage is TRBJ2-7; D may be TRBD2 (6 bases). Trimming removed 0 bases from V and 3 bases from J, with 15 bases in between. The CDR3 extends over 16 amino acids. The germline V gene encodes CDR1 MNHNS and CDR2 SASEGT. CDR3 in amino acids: CASSEAQGRRGYEQYF. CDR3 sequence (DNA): TGTGCCAGCAGTGAAGCGCAGGGCCGGCGGGGCTACGAGCAGTACTTC.

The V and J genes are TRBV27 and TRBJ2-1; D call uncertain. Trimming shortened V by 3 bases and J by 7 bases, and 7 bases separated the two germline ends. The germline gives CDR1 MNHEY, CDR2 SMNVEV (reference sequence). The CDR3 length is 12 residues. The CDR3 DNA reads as TGTGCCAGCAGTTTCGCCCGGAATGAGCAGTTCTTC. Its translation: CASSFARNEQFF.

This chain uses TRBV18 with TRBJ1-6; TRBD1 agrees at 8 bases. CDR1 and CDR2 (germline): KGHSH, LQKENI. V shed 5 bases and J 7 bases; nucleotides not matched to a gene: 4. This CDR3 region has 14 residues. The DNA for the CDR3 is TGTGCCAGCTCAAAGGACAGGGAGAATTCACCCCTCCACTTT. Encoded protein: CASSKDRENSPLHF.

Here the CDR3 reads CASSQDTVYGYTF. CDR3 bases: TGCGCCAGCAGCCAAGACACGGTTTATGGCTACACCTTC. The chain couples TRBV4-1 to TRBJ1-2, with D uncertain. V dropped 0 bases and J dropped 5 bases, with 7 bases sitting between them. The CDR3 contains 13 residues. CDR1 and CDR2 (germline): MGHRA, YSYEKL.

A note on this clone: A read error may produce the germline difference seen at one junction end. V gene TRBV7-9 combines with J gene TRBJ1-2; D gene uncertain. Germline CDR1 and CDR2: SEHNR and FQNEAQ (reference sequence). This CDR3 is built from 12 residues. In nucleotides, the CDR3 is TGTTCCAGCAGCTCGCGGAGTTATGGCTACACCTTC. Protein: CSSSSRSYGYTF.

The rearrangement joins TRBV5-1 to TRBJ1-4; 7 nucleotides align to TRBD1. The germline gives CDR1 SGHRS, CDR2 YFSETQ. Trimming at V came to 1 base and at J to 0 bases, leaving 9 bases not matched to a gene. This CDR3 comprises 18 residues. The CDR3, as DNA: TGCGCCAGCAGCTTGAGGGCCCAAGGGGGCTCAACTAATGAAAAACTGTTTTTT. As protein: CASSLRAQGGSTNEKLFF.

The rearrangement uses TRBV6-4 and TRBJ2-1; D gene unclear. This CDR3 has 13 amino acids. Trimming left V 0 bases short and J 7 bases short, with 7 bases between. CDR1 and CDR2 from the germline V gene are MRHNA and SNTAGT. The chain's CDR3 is CASSDSLNNEQFF. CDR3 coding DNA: TGTGCCAGCAGTGACTCTTTAAATAATGAGCAGTTCTTC.

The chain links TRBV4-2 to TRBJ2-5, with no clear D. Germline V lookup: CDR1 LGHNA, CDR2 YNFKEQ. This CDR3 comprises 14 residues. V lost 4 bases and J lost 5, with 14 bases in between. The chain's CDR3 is CASSLWVPGETQYF. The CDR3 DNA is TGTGCCAGCAGCCTCTGGGTACCCGGGGAGACCCAGTACTTC.

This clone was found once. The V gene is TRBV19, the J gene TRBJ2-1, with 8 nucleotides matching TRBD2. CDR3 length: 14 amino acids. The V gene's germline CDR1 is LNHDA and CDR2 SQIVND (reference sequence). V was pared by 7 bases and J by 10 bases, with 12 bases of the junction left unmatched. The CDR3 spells CASNKRESGREQFF. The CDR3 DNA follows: TGTGCCAGTAATAAGCGGGAGAGCGGCCGGGAGCAGTTCTTC.

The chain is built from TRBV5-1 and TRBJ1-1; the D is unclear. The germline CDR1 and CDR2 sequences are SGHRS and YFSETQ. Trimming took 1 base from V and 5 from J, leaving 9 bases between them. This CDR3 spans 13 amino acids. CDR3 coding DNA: TGCGCCAGCAGCTTGTCCACCGGGACTGAAGCTTTCTTT. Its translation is CASSLSTGTEAFF.